The next 28 T cell receptor beta chains were all read from a single sample in a study of T cell changes during pregnancy in multiple sclerosis. Clones were read by immunoSEQ multiplex PCR, and TCRdb kept only the in-frame ones, dropping some. Of approximately 44,000 clones listed, 90% to 95% are singletons. Sequenced material: CD8+ T cells from peripheral blood mononuclear cells, taken in the third trimester of pregnancy. The receptors derive from a female donor with multiple sclerosis, enrolled in a pregnancy study.

This chain uses TRBV2 with TRBJ2-7; D remains ambiguous. The CDR3 contains 11 residues. Trimming left V 9 bases short and J 2 bases short, with 8 bases between. Germline loops: CDR1 SNHLY, CDR2 FYNNEI. CDR3 DNA sequence: TGTGCCAGTTGTAGAACCTACGAGCAGTACTTC. Its translation is CASCRTYEQYF. Variable domain in full (rest from reference TRBV2 and TRBJ2-7): EPEVTQTPSHQVTQMGQEVILRCVPISNHLYFYWYRQILGQKVEFLVSFYNNEISEKSEIFDDQFSVERPDGSNFTLKIRSTKLEDSAMYFCASCRTYEQYFGPGTRLTVT.

V and J are TRBV11-3 and TRBJ1-1; no reliable D call. V was cut by 5 bases and J by 0 bases, with 7 bases left in between. The CDR3 has 13 residues. Looked up from germline, CDR1 is SGHNT and CDR2 is YENEEA. Here the CDR3 DNA reads TGTGCCAGCAGCCAGGTCATGAACACTGAAGCTTTCTTT. This encodes CASSQVMNTEAFF.

The genes are TRBV28 and TRBJ1-5; TRBD1 aligns across 7 bases. The CDR3 runs 15 residues. Germline lookup yields CDR1 MDHEN and CDR2 SYDVKM. The ends lost 4 bases at V and 3 bases at J; junction bases unmatched: 6. In nucleotides, the CDR3 is TGTGCCAGCAGTTACAGGGGTGGGGCCAATCAGCCCCAGCATTTT. It is translated as CASSYRGGANQPQHF.

The genes are TRBV5-3 and TRBJ2-7, with TRBD2 identical over 8 bases. TRBV5-3 belongs to the ORF category, with a function that is uncertain. The CDR3 extends over 15 amino acids. Trimming took 0 bases from V and 3 from J; bases not matched to a gene: 5. The CDR3 loop reads CARSLGGTRFYEQYF. The CDR3 DNA is TGTGCCAGAAGCTTGGGCGGGACTAGATTCTACGAGCAGTACTTC.

In its sample, this clone was seen once. The chain carries TRBV7-9 and TRBJ1-4; 7 bases align to TRBD1. Germline-derived CDR1 and CDR2 are SEHNR and FQNEAQ (reference sequence). V shed 0 bases, J shed 9 bases, and the junction held 10 bases outside the gene matches. The CDR3 spans 16 residues. The CDR3 nucleotides are TGTGCCAGCAGCTTAGCAAAAACAGGGGCGGGGAAAAAACTGTTTTTT. It codes for CASSLAKTGAGKKLFF.

This chain connects TRBV28 to TRBJ2-1, with D perhaps matching TRBD2 (6 bases). The CDR3 spans 17 residues. Per the germline V gene, CDR1 is MDHEN and CDR2 is SYDVKM. The ends were cut back, 5 bases at V and 5 bases at J, with 22 bases in the middle. The CDR3 sequence is CASSLSPASAAHNEQFF. The DNA for the CDR3 is TGTGCCAGCAGTCTCTCCCCAGCTAGCGCCGCTCACAATGAGCAGTTCTTC.

The chain recombines TRBV9 with TRBJ1-2; 12 nucleotides match TRBD1. CDR1 is SGDLS, CDR2 YYNGEE, per germline. The CDR3 is 14 residues long. Losses at the gene ends were 4 bases for V and 5 bases for J; bases not matched to a gene: 3. In nucleotides, the CDR3 is TGTGCCAGCAGCCCGGGACAGGGGGCATATGGCTACACCTTC. It is translated as CASSPGQGAYGYTF.

This chain connects TRBV19 to TRBJ1-1, with 7 bases that match TRBD1. Looked up from germline, CDR1 is LNHDA and CDR2 is SQIVND (reference sequence). Germline trimming cut 4 bases from V and 2 bases from J; bases unmatched to any gene: 13. The CDR3 length is 17 residues. The CDR3 is CASSTLDRALFNTEAFF. In DNA form, the CDR3 reads TGTGCCAGTAGTACACTCGACAGGGCCTTATTCAACACTGAAGCTTTCTTT.

The J gene is TRBJ1-6, the V gene TRBV12-5; 9 nucleotides line up with TRBD1. This CDR3 has 17 residues. Trimming cost V 2 bases and J 7 bases; bases outside gene matches: 9. CDR1 and CDR2 from the germline V gene are LGHNT and FRNRAP. CDR3 bases: TGTGCTAGTGGTTTGCCTTACGGGGACAGGGACAATTCACCCCTCCACTTT. Amino acids: CASGLPYGDRDNSPLHF. The variable domain in full, with the rest retrieved from reference TRBV12-5 and TRBJ1-6, is DARVTQTPRHKVTEMGQEVTMRCQPILGHNTVFWYRQTMMQGLELLAYFRNRAPLDDSGMPKDRFSAEMPDATLATLKIQPSEPRDSAVYFCASGLPYGDRDNSPLHFGNGTRLTVT.

The genes are TRBV7-8 and TRBJ2-5, with 7 bases matching TRBD2. The germline V gene has CDR1 SGHVS and CDR2 FQNEAQ. Losses at the gene ends were 5 bases for V and 7 bases for J; bases not matched to a gene: 13. The CDR3 is made up of 15 amino acids. This chain's CDR3 is CASSPRTGLEVTQYF. CDR3 in DNA: TGTGCCAGCAGCCCCAGAACAGGACTAGAAGTGACCCAGTACTTC.

This chain uses TRBV19 with TRBJ2-2, with D perhaps matching TRBD2 (5 bases). V lost 7 bases and J lost 6, with 15 bases in between. This CDR3 comprises 14 residues. Germline-derived CDR1 and CDR2 are LNHDA and SQIVND (reference sequence). The CDR3: CASKERRGAGELFF. DNA for the CDR3: TGTGCCAGTAAGGAGCGCCGGGGTGCCGGGGAGCTGTTTTTT. The complete variable domain, with remaining parts taken from reference TRBV19 and TRBJ2-2, reads DGGITQSPKYLFRKEGQNVTLSCEQNLNHDAMYWYRQDPGQGLRLIYYSQIVNDFQKGDIAEGYSVSREKKESFPLTVTSAQKNPTAFYLCASKERRGAGELFFGEGSRLTVL.

The chain recombines TRBV27 with TRBJ2-3; 7 nucleotides agree with TRBD2. The ends lost 2 bases at V and 0 bases at J; junction bases unmatched: 5. Germline V gene lookup returns CDR1 MNHEY and CDR2 SMNVEV (reference sequence). This CDR3 has 16 residues. CDR3 DNA sequence: TGTGCCAGCAGTTTAATTGCGGGGGTTAGCACAGATACGCAGTATTTT. This gives the protein CASSLIAGVSTDTQYF.

The chain joins TRBV19 to TRBJ1-6, with D perhaps matching TRBD1 (5 bases). The CDR3 sequence is 15 residues long. Germline-derived CDR1 and CDR2 are LNHDA and SQIVND (reference sequence). V was clipped by 3 bases and J by 7 bases, with 13 bases between them. The DNA of the CDR3 is TGTGCCAGTAGTATGTGGGGCAGCTCAAATTCACCCCTCCACTTT. It encodes CASSMWGSSNSPLHF.

The chain joins TRBV18 to TRBJ1-1; weak D call: TRBD1 (5 bases). Germline assignment: CDR1 KGHSH and CDR2 LQKENI. The CDR3 has 12 amino acids. Trimming removed 6 bases from V and 6 bases from J, with 11 bases in between. CDR3 loop: CASSDGGSEAFF. Written as DNA, the CDR3 is TGTGCCAGCTCCGATGGGGGGTCTGAAGCTTTCTTT.

CDR3 amino acids: CASSLGTGTPYEQYF. The DNA of the CDR3 is TGTGCCAGCAGCTTAGGGACAGGAACCCCTTACGAGCAGTACTTC. The gene calls are TRBV13 and TRBJ2-7; a weak D match, TRBD1 (6 bases). The V gene's germline CDR1 is PRHDT and CDR2 FYEKMQ (reference sequence). The germline V and J ends were trimmed by 0 bases and 4 bases, with 13 bases remaining between them. The length of the CDR3 is 15 residues.

The chain has TRBV7-9 and TRBJ2-5, with D perhaps TRBD2 (5 bases). CDR3 length: 11 residues. CDR1 is SEHNR, CDR2 FQNEAQ, per germline (reference sequence). The V end lost 11 bases, the J end lost 0 bases, and 7 bases lay between the germline ends. The CDR3 nucleotides read TGTGCCGGCGGGTACCAAGAGACCCAGTACTTC. Its translation is CAGGYQETQYF. Full variable domain (missing parts from reference TRBV7-9 and TRBJ2-5): DTGVSQNPRHKITKRGQNVTFRCDPISEHNRLYWYRQTLGQGPEFLTYFQNEAQLEKSRLLSDRFSAERPKGSFSTLEIQRTEQGDSAMYLCAGGYQETQYFGPGTRLLVL.

The chain combines TRBV7-3 with TRBJ1-1, with a possible D match to TRBD1 (5 bases). V lost 1 base, J lost 1 base, and 7 bases lay in between. The germline V gene has CDR1 SGHTA and CDR2 FQGTGA. CDR3 length: 14 residues. As DNA, the CDR3 is TGTGCCAGCAGCTTAATGGGGGGGAACACTGAAGCTTTCTTT. Translated, it gives CASSLMGGNTEAFF. Supplemented by reference TRBV7-3 and TRBJ1-1, the full variable domain reads GAGVSQTPSNKVTEKGKYVELRCDPISGHTALYWYRQSLGQGPEFLIYFQGTGAADDSGLPNDRFFAVRPEGSVSTLKIQRTERGDSAVYLCASSLMGGNTEAFFGQGTRLTVV.

CDR3 amino acids: CASSSPGTSDYEQYF. The CDR3 DNA reads TGCGCCAGCAGCTCACCCGGGACTAGCGACTACGAGCAGTACTTC. This chain links TRBV5-1 with TRBJ2-7; 10 bases map to TRBD2. The trim removed 3 bases at V and 3 bases at J, leaving 6 bases unmatched. CDR3 length: 15 amino acids. Germline CDR1 is SGHRS and CDR2 is YFSETQ. Together with reference TRBV5-1 and TRBJ2-7, the CDR3 gives the full variable domain: KAGVTQTPRYLIKTRGQQVTLSCSPISGHRSVSWYQQTPGQGLQFLFEYFSETQRNKGNFPGRFSGRQFSNSRSEMNVSTLELGDSALYLCASSSPGTSDYEQYFGPGTRLTVT.

In this sample, this clone turned up once. J is TRBJ2-3 and V is TRBV7-2; 8 bases line up with TRBD1. With V trimmed by 6 bases and J by 1 base, 6 bases remained unmatched. The length of the CDR3 is 15 residues. Germline CDR1 SGHTA, CDR2 FQGNSA. The CDR3 reads CASSSETGGTDTQYF. The CDR3, as DNA: TGTGCCAGCAGTTCGGAGACAGGGGGCACAGATACGCAGTATTTT.

This clone has only one observation. V gene TRBV2 combines with J gene TRBJ1-1; weak D call: TRBD1 (6 bases). The CDR3 loop spans 16 amino acids. Germline loops: CDR1 SNHLY, CDR2 FYNNEI. Trimming took 4 bases from V and 3 from J, leaving 18 bases between them. CDR3 sequence (DNA): TGTGCCAGCAGTGGGGACAAGGGAATTCGGGACACTGAAGCTTTCTTT. Protein product: CASSGDKGIRDTEAFF.

About this clone itself: The junction departs from germline at one end; a sequencing error may be responsible. The rearrangement joins TRBV28 to TRBJ2-3; 11 nucleotides match TRBD2. There are 13 residues in the CDR3. Germline-derived CDR1 and CDR2 are MDHEN and SYDVKM. The CDR3 DNA is TGTGCCAGCAGTTTGAGCGAACTAGCGGGAGCTTCTTTT. Translation gives CASSLSELAGASF.

This clone was recorded only once. The V and J genes are TRBV28 and TRBJ2-5, with 8 bases identical to TRBD2. Germline trimming cut 7 bases from V and 2 bases from J; bases unmatched to any gene: 6. Per germline, CDR1 MDHEN and CDR2 SYDVKM. This CDR3 has 14 amino acids. The CDR3 region is CASTYTSGQETQYF. CDR3 DNA: TGTGCCAGCACCTATACTAGCGGTCAAGAGACCCAGTACTTC.

This rearrangement joins TRBV7-8 to TRBJ2-7; 10 positions agree with TRBD1. Losses at the gene ends were 5 bases for V and 0 bases for J; bases not matched to a gene: 13. CDR3 size: 18 residues. Per the germline V gene, CDR1 is SGHVS and CDR2 is FQNEAQ. For the CDR3, the DNA is TGTGCCAGCAGCCAACCAAAAGAGGACAGGGGGAGCTCCTACGAGCAGTACTTC. It yields the protein CASSQPKEDRGSSYEQYF.

The chain recombines TRBV13 with TRBJ2-1; 9 nucleotides match TRBD2. The CDR3 length is 15 residues. J was trimmed by 6 bases and V by 5 bases; bases with no gene match: 8. CDR1 and CDR2 (germline): PRHDT, FYEKMQ (reference sequence). The CDR3 here is CASSVREGVFNEQFF. CDR3 nucleotide sequence: TGTGCCAGCAGCGTGCGGGAGGGAGTTTTCAATGAGCAGTTCTTC.

The rearrangement links TRBV7-6 to TRBJ2-3; no definite D call. Germline V gene data show CDR1 as SGHVS and CDR2 as FNYEAQ. The CDR3 has 15 residues. V dropped 1 base and J dropped 8 bases, with 16 bases sitting between them. CDR3 amino acids: CASSLERGLTATQYF. CDR3 coding DNA: TGTGCCAGCAGCTTAGAACGCGGATTGACGGCTACGCAGTATTTT.

The rearrangement joins TRBV25-1 to TRBJ2-1; perhaps TRBD2 as D (6 bases). Trimming shortened V by 2 bases and J by 4 bases, and 9 bases separated the two germline ends. The germline V gene has CDR1 MGHDK and CDR2 SYGVNS. The CDR3 extends over 14 amino acids. The CDR3: CASSEGTQYNEQFF. CDR3 in DNA: TGTGCCAGCAGTGAAGGGACTCAATACAATGAGCAGTTCTTC.

The chain recombines TRBV7-8 with TRBJ2-1; D remains unclear. This CDR3 is built from 13 residues. From germline, CDR1 is SGHVS and CDR2 FQNEAQ. V was clipped by 0 bases and J by 8 bases, with 8 bases between them. CDR3 coding DNA: TGTGCCAGCAGCTTAGCGATAGTTGATGAGCAGTTCTTC. It yields the protein CASSLAIVDEQFF. Supplemented by reference TRBV7-8 and TRBJ2-1, the full variable domain reads GAGVSQSPRYKVAKRGQDVALRCDPISGHVSLFWYQQALGQGPEFLTYFQNEAQLDKSGLPSDRFFAERPEGSVSTLKIQRTQQEDSAVYLCASSLAIVDEQFFGPGTRLTVL.

With respect to this clone: A read error may account for a junction end that differs from germline. This chain uses TRBV5-4 with TRBJ1-2, with D possibly TRBD1 on 5 matching bases. Germline CDR1 SGHNT, CDR2 YYREEE (reference sequence). This CDR3 comprises 14 residues. The CDR3 DNA reads TGCGCCAGCAGCCAAGAAGCAGGGTCCTATGGCTACACCTTC. Translation gives CASSQEAGSYGYTF.